The 29 T cell receptor beta chains given below trace back to one sample, sequenced in a study of T cell responses to AZD1222 COVID-19 vaccine. Sequencing used immunoSEQ multiplex PCR; TCRdb keeps in-frame clones, though not all of them. The repertoire holds some 140,000 clones, with 85% to 90% as singletons. Sample: peripheral blood, taken on day 0 of AZD1222 vaccination. These receptors came from an adult in good health.

The chain is built from TRBV27 and TRBJ1-5, with 7 bases identical to TRBD1. V shed 3 bases, J shed 7 bases, and the junction held 6 bases outside the gene matches. This CDR3 is 14 amino acids long. CDR1 and CDR2 (germline): MNHEY, SMNVEV (reference sequence). The CDR3 coding sequence is TGTGCCAGCAGTTTTTCGCAGGGGGGCCAGCCCCAGCATTTT. Residues: CASSFSQGGQPQHF.

The chain is built from TRBV18 and TRBJ2-7; D gene uncertain. This CDR3 is built from 14 residues. V lost 8 bases and J lost 2, with 16 bases in between. Looked up from germline, CDR1 is KGHSH and CDR2 is LQKENI. Here the CDR3 DNA reads TGTGCCAGCCGCCCGGCGGTGACGACCTACGAGCAGTACTTC. This gives the protein CASRPAVTTYEQYF.

The J gene is TRBJ2-1, the V gene TRBV5-1; TRBD1 agrees at 8 bases. Germline-derived CDR1 and CDR2 are SGHRS and YFSETQ. The CDR3 extends over 13 amino acids. With V trimmed by 3 bases and J by 9 bases, 5 bases remained unmatched. The DNA for the CDR3 is TGCGCCAGCAGCTACCGGACAGGGCTTGAGCAGTTCTTC. The encoded protein is CASSYRTGLEQFF.

In DNA form, the CDR3 reads TGTGCCAGCAGCCTCGGCTACGAGCAGTACTTC. Translated: CASSLGYEQYF. The chain uses TRBV14 and TRBJ2-7, with D uncertain. The V end lost 4 bases, the J end lost 3 bases, and 4 bases lay between the germline ends. The CDR3 length is 11 residues. Germline lookup yields CDR1 SGHDN and CDR2 FVKESK.

This chain joins TRBV2 and TRBJ1-2, with 10 positions matching TRBD1. This CDR3 region has 14 residues. Germline V CDR1 and CDR2: SNHLY, FYNNEI. V shed 6 bases and J 6 bases; nucleotides not matched to a gene: 7. DNA of the CDR3: TGTGCCAGCAGGGCCGGGACAGGGGCTCATGGCTACACCTTC. Translating it yields CASRAGTGAHGYTF.

The V gene is TRBV18, the J gene TRBJ1-1; 7 bases map to TRBD1. The CDR3 covers 15 residues. Germline trimming cut 5 bases from V and 1 base from J; bases unmatched to any gene: 7. The germline V gene has CDR1 KGHSH and CDR2 LQKENI. The CDR3 region is CASSLGRTGNTEAFF. DNA of the CDR3: TGTGCCAGCTCATTGGGAAGGACAGGGAACACTGAAGCTTTCTTT. Combining the CDR3 with reference TRBV18 and TRBJ1-1 gives the whole variable domain NAGVMQNPRHLVRRRGQEARLRCSPMKGHSHVYWYRQLPEEGLKFMVYLQKENIIDESGMPKERFSAEFPKEGPSILRIQQVVRGDSAAYFCASSLGRTGNTEAFFGQGTRLTVV.

This chain uses TRBV28 with TRBJ1-3, with TRBD1 matching 10 bases. Germline values: CDR1 MDHEN, CDR2 SYDVKM. This CDR3 has 15 amino acids. V was pared by 6 bases and J by 8 bases, with 10 bases of the junction left unmatched. The CDR3 sequence: CASRLRDRGMDTIYF. CDR3 sequence (DNA): TGTGCCAGCAGACTCCGGGACAGGGGAATGGACACCATATATTTT.

There are a few counts of this clone. The rearrangement uses TRBV7-9 and TRBJ2-2; D might be TRBD2 (5 bases). The CDR3 is 15 residues long. Trimming took 1 base from V and 4 from J, leaving 10 bases between them. The germline V gene encodes CDR1 SEHNR and CDR2 FQNEAQ (reference sequence). The CDR3 loop is CASSLVAGPTGELFF. The CDR3 nucleotides are TGTGCCAGCAGCTTAGTCGCGGGCCCCACCGGGGAGCTGTTTTTT.

The CDR3 here is CASSYRDRANYGYTF. The CDR3 DNA reads as TGTGCCAGCAGCTACCGGGACAGGGCAAACTATGGCTACACCTTC. The rearrangement uses TRBV7-2 and TRBJ1-2; 9 nucleotides align to TRBD1. The CDR3 has 15 amino acids. Germline CDR1 SGHTA, CDR2 FQGNSA. J was trimmed by 2 bases and V by 4 bases; bases with no gene match: 5.

J is TRBJ2-7 and V is TRBV6-1; 10 positions agree with TRBD2. Germline CDR1 reads MNHNS; CDR2 reads SASEGT. The CDR3 is made up of 16 amino acids. V was clipped by 3 bases and J by 0 bases; unmatched bases: 5. The CDR3 DNA sequence: TGTGCCAGCAGTGACCCATCTAGCGGGAGCTCCTACGAGCAGTACTTC. Protein: CASSDPSSGSSYEQYF.

The V and J genes are TRBV7-9 and TRBJ2-2, with 8 positions matching TRBD2. Per the germline V gene, CDR1 is SEHNR and CDR2 is FQNEAQ (reference sequence). V gave up 5 bases and J gave up 2 bases; unmatched junction bases: 7. The length of the CDR3 is 16 residues. CDR3 sequence: CASSPGLAINTGELFF. The CDR3 region has the DNA TGTGCCAGCAGCCCAGGACTAGCAATTAACACCGGGGAGCTGTTTTTT.

A single count supports this clone. The rearrangement joins TRBV18 to TRBJ1-1; D might be TRBD1 (5 bases). The CDR3 covers 15 residues. V was clipped by 5 bases and J by 4 bases, with 17 bases between them. Germline lookup yields CDR1 KGHSH and CDR2 LQKENI. The CDR3 loop is CASSSLGRGSTEAFF. The CDR3 region has the DNA TGTGCCAGCTCATCATTAGGTCGGGGGAGCACTGAAGCTTTCTTT.

V gene TRBV24-1 combines with J gene TRBJ2-7; the D call may be TRBD1 or TRBD2 (5 bases each). V gave up 2 bases and J gave up 6 bases, with 16 bases separating them. CDR1 KGHDR and CDR2 SFDVKD come from the germline V gene. This CDR3 is 15 amino acids long. CDR3 loop: CATSDSRDGTSEQYF. DNA for the CDR3: TGTGCCACCAGTGATTCCCGGGACGGAACGAGCGAGCAGTACTTC.

This chain uses TRBV29-1 with TRBJ1-4; D is unclear. Germline loops: CDR1 SQVTM, CDR2 ANQGSEA. This CDR3 contains 13 residues. The V and J ends lost 5 bases and 0 bases respectively, with 7 bases between them. The CDR3 sequence: CSVLNPTNEKLFF. The DNA of the CDR3 is TGCAGCGTTCTGAACCCAACTAATGAAAAACTGTTTTTT.

The rearrangement links TRBV7-2 to TRBJ2-7, with TRBD1 identical over 12 bases. The germline V gene has CDR1 SGHTA and CDR2 FQGNSA. The CDR3 has 15 amino acids. With V trimmed by 7 bases and J by 7 bases, 11 bases remained unmatched. As DNA, the CDR3 is TGTGCCAGCACTAATGACGGGACAGGGGGCGGTGAGCAGTACTTC. Its protein product is CASTNDGTGGGEQYF.

The chain is built from TRBV6-5 and TRBJ2-7; no clear D. The ends were cut back, 10 bases at V and 0 bases at J, with 16 bases in the middle. Germline CDR1 MNHEY, CDR2 SVGAGI. The CDR3 is 14 residues long. This CDR3 is CATHSPISSYEQYF. CDR3 in DNA: TGTGCCACCCATTCGCCGATTAGCTCCTACGAGCAGTACTTC.

The rearrangement uses TRBV12-5 and TRBJ1-6; perhaps TRBD1 as D (6 bases). Germline values: CDR1 LGHNT, CDR2 FRNRAP. CDR3 length equals 13 residues. Trimming removed 7 bases at V and 9 bases at J, with 13 bases between. Written as DNA, the CDR3 is TGTGCTAGTGCCGCTACAGGGCCTTCACCCCTCCACTTT. It yields the protein CASAATGPSPLHF.

This chain connects TRBV5-8 to TRBJ1-5; D remains unclear. Germline-derived CDR1 and CDR2 are SGHTS and YDEGEE. The CDR3 covers 13 residues. V lost 0 bases and J lost 6, with 7 bases in between. DNA of the CDR3: TGTGCCAGCAGCTTGGAAACCGGTCAGCCCCAGCATTTT. Protein sequence: CASSLETGQPQHF.

The chain carries TRBV19 and TRBJ2-7; TRBD2 matches at 7 bases. Germline V gene data show CDR1 as LNHDA and CDR2 as SQIVND (reference sequence). V gave up 5 bases and J gave up 2 bases; unmatched junction bases: 9. This CDR3 has 15 residues. CDR3 sequence reads: CASSLRGGKTYEQYF. DNA for the CDR3: TGTGCCAGTAGTCTCCGCGGGGGAAAAACCTACGAGCAGTACTTC.

The chain couples TRBV2 to TRBJ2-6; 11 nucleotides agree with TRBD1. CDR3 size: 17 residues. J gave up 1 base and V 6 bases, and 5 bases lay outside the gene matches. Germline loops: CDR1 SNHLY, CDR2 FYNNEI. DNA of the CDR3: TGTGCCAGCAGAACCGGGACAGGGGGATCTGGGGCCAACGTCCTGACTTTC. Protein product: CASRTGTGGSGANVLTF.

Here the CDR3 reads CASYLSLNTEAFF. Here the CDR3 DNA reads TGTGCCAGTTATCTCTCGTTGAACACTGAAGCTTTCTTT. The V gene is TRBV6-5, the J gene TRBJ1-1, with D hard to call. CDR1 is MNHEY and CDR2 is SVGAGI in the germline V gene. V shed 9 bases and J shed 0 bases, with 11 bases lying between them. This CDR3 is 13 amino acids long.

The J gene is TRBJ1-1, the V gene TRBV4-3, with a tentative D call TRBD1 (6 bases). Trimming removed 7 bases at V and 0 bases at J, with 9 bases between. CDR1 and CDR2 (germline): LGHNA, YSLEER. CDR3 length equals 13 residues. The DNA for the CDR3 is TGCGCCAGCACCGACAGGCTGAACACTGAAGCTTTCTTT. The encoded protein is CASTDRLNTEAFF.

This clone was detected a few times. The rearrangement uses TRBV5-1 and TRBJ2-7, with 8 bases lining up with TRBD2. There are 16 residues in the CDR3. Trimming at V came to 4 bases and at J to 2 bases, leaving 11 bases not matched to a gene. In germline, CDR1 is SGHRS, CDR2 YFSETQ. The CDR3, as DNA: TGCGCCAGCAGCCGCCGTTCGACTAGCGCAGCCTACGAGCAGTACTTC. Its protein product is CASSRRSTSAAYEQYF.

This chain uses TRBV5-1 with TRBJ1-4, with D maybe TRBD1 (6 bases). V gave up 4 bases and J gave up 5 bases, with 18 bases separating them. Germline loops: CDR1 SGHRS, CDR2 YFSETQ. This CDR3 region has 16 residues. CDR3 loop: CASSRTGQPLNEKLFF. Here the CDR3 DNA reads TGCGCCAGCAGCCGTACCGGACAGCCTTTAAATGAAAAACTGTTTTTT. The full variable domain, its missing parts supplied by reference TRBV5-1 and TRBJ1-4, is KAGVTQTPRYLIKTRGQQVTLSCSPISGHRSVSWYQQTPGQGLQFLFEYFSETQRNKGNFPGRFSGRQFSNSRSEMNVSTLELGDSALYLCASSRTGQPLNEKLFFGSGTQLSVL.

This sequence joins TRBV2 and TRBJ1-2; D remains ambiguous. This CDR3 has 15 amino acids. V was pared by 4 bases and J by 5 bases, with 17 bases between. In germline, CDR1 is SNHLY, CDR2 FYNNEI. The CDR3 loop is CASSAFLQTLYGYTF. In nucleotides, the CDR3 is TGTGCCAGCAGTGCGTTTCTACAAACACTTTATGGCTACACCTTC.

The rearrangement links TRBV3-1 (or the pseudogene TRBV3-2) to TRBJ2-7, with 8 bases matching TRBD1. Trimming at V came to 0 bases and at J to 4 bases, leaving 5 bases not matched to a gene. Germline V gene lookup returns CDR1 LGHDT and CDR2 YNNKEL (reference sequence). The CDR3 consists of 15 residues. CDR3 DNA sequence: TGTGCCAGCAGCCAAGACCGGGACAGGTCGTACGAGCAGTACTTC. Translated, it gives CASSQDRDRSYEQYF.

The rearrangement uses TRBV12-5 and TRBJ1-1, with TRBD1 matching 11 bases. Trimming took 6 bases from V and 7 from J; bases not matched to a gene: 4. The CDR3 is 13 amino acids. The germline V gene has CDR1 LGHNT and CDR2 FRNRAP. The CDR3, as DNA: TGTGCTAGTGGGCGGACAGGGGGCAATGAAGCTTTCTTT. This sequence encodes CASGRTGGNEAFF. The full variable domain, completed using reference TRBV12-5 and TRBJ1-1, is DARVTQTPRHKVTEMGQEVTMRCQPILGHNTVFWYRQTMMQGLELLAYFRNRAPLDDSGMPKDRFSAEMPDATLATLKIQPSEPRDSAVYFCASGRTGGNEAFFGQGTRLTVV.

For the CDR3, the DNA is TGTGCCAGCAGCCCCGGGGGGTCGGGGGTAGCTTTCTTT. Its protein is CASSPGGSGVAFF. This chain connects TRBV14 to TRBJ1-1, with D possibly being TRBD1 (5 bases). In germline, CDR1 is SGHDN, CDR2 FVKESK. This CDR3 has 13 amino acids. Trimming left V 4 bases short and J 10 bases short, with 16 bases between. Drawing the rest from reference TRBV14 and TRBJ1-1, the complete variable domain is EAGVTQFPSHSVIEKGQTVTLRCDPISGHDNLYWYRRVMGKEIKFLLHFVKESKQDESGMPNNRFLAERTGGTYSTLKVQPAELEDSGVYFCASSPGGSGVAFFGQGTRLTVV.

The gene calls are TRBV6-4 and TRBJ2-3; D is perhaps TRBD2 (6 bases). V dropped 4 bases and J dropped 4 bases, with 12 bases sitting between them. The germline CDR1 and CDR2 sequences are MRHNA and SNTAGT. The CDR3 runs 14 residues. The CDR3 bases are TGTGCCAGCAGTGCGGCTAGCGCGGCAGATACGCAGTATTTT. This gives the protein CASSAASAADTQYF.